The rows below give T cell receptor beta chains drawn from one sample of a study of T cells in lung cancer brain metastases. The protocol was immunoSEQ multiplex PCR, while the TCRdb copy is restricted to in-frame clones and leaves out a portion. The sample carries 5,600 or so clones, approximately 88% recorded once. Sequencing was performed on tumor tissue from a brain metastasis. Source of these receptors: a man aged 45-60 years with non-small cell lung cancer that had spread to the brain. Both conserved end residues are part of each CDR3. Fields, in order: CDR3 DNA, CDR3 protein, V gene, J gene, clone size, D gene. D genes are given only for firm matches. Size is stated for part of the rows, as once, few or many counts, or as a class when the clone is expanded.

CDR3 DNA: TGTGCCAGCAGAGCGGGACAGCTTAACACCGGGGAGCTGTTTTTT
CDR3 protein: CASRAGQLNTGELFF
V gene: TRBV6-6
J gene: TRBJ2-2
clone size: once
D gene: .

CDR3 DNA: TGTGCCAGCGCAAATAAGGGGACGAAGGGACCCTATGGCTACACCTTC
CDR3 protein: CASANKGTKGPYGYTF
V gene: TRBV18
J gene: TRBJ1-2
clone size: .
D gene: .

CDR3 DNA: TGTGCCACCAGCAGAGGGACAGGGTTTCAGCCCCAGCATTTT
CDR3 protein: CATSRGTGFQPQHF
V gene: TRBV15
J gene: TRBJ1-5
clone size: medium-sized
D gene: TRBD1

CDR3 DNA: TGTGCCACCAGCAGTGGACTCACAAAGCCTTACGAGCAGTACTTC
CDR3 protein: CATSSGLTKPYEQYF
V gene: TRBV15
J gene: TRBJ2-7
clone size: .
D gene: .

CDR3 DNA: TGCGCCAGCAGCTTGGGGGCGGGCTTGAACACTGAAGCTTTCTTT
CDR3 protein: CASSLGAGLNTEAFF
V gene: TRBV5-1
J gene: TRBJ1-1
clone size: .
D gene: .

CDR3 DNA: TGTGCCAGCAGTGTTGAGGGTCCCGAGCAGTTCTTC
CDR3 protein: CASSVEGPEQFF
V gene: TRBV2
J gene: TRBJ2-1
clone size: .
D gene: .

CDR3 DNA: TGTGCCAGTAGTATCCAGGGACAGAAACTGTTTTTT
CDR3 protein: CASSIQGQKLFF
V gene: TRBV19
J gene: TRBJ1-4
clone size: .
D gene: TRBD1

CDR3 DNA: TGTGCCTGGAGTGACGCGGGGAGCTTTCAGCCCCAGCATTTT
CDR3 protein: CAWSDAGSFQPQHF
V gene: TRBV30
J gene: TRBJ1-5
clone size: few
D gene: .

CDR3 DNA: TGCGCCAGCAGCCAAGATCCCCCCTTCAGTTCCACAGATACGCAGTATTTT
CDR3 protein: CASSQDPPFSSTDTQYF
V gene: TRBV4-1
J gene: TRBJ2-3
clone size: .
D gene: .

CDR3 DNA: TGTGCCAGCAGTGAACTGGGACAGGGCGCTACCGGGGAGCTGTTTTTT
CDR3 protein: CASSELGQGATGELFF
V gene: TRBV6-1
J gene: TRBJ2-2
clone size: .
D gene: TRBD1

CDR3 DNA: TGTGCCAGCAGCTTTAACCGGGGGCAAGAGACCCAGTACTTC
CDR3 protein: CASSFNRGQETQYF
V gene: TRBV5-4
J gene: TRBJ2-5
clone size: .
D gene: .

CDR3 DNA: TGTGCCAGCAGCCAAGAGAGCGGAGTTAGCGGCCAAGAGACCCAGTACTTC
CDR3 protein: CASSQESGVSGQETQYF
V gene: TRBV4-2
J gene: TRBJ2-5
clone size: .
D gene: .

CDR3 DNA: TGTGCCAGCAGCTTAGCCGGGGAGCTGTTTTTT
CDR3 protein: CASSLAGELFF
V gene: TRBV7-9
J gene: TRBJ2-2
clone size: few
D gene: .

CDR3 DNA: TGTGCCAGCACCCGACAGGGAACAGTAGACGAGCAGTACTTC
CDR3 protein: CASTRQGTVDEQYF
V gene: TRBV6-1
J gene: TRBJ2-7
clone size: .
D gene: TRBD1

CDR3 DNA: TGTGCCAGCAGCACCAATGGAGGGTTGGTCACCGGGGAGCTGTTTTTT
CDR3 protein: CASSTNGGLVTGELFF
V gene: TRBV7-2
J gene: TRBJ2-2
clone size: .
D gene: .

CDR3 DNA: TGTGCCATCAGCCCAAAGGGGGGTTCTGGAAACACCATATATTTT
CDR3 protein: CAISPKGGSGNTIYF
V gene: TRBV10-3
J gene: TRBJ1-3
clone size: .
D gene: .

CDR3 DNA: TGTGCCAGCAGCAGGGGGCCGGGACAGGAAGCTTTCTTT
CDR3 protein: CASSRGPGQEAFF
V gene: TRBV13
J gene: TRBJ1-1
clone size: .
D gene: TRBD1

CDR3 DNA: TGTGCCAGCTCACCGCCGGGGGGGTATGTCGAGCAGTTCTTC
CDR3 protein: CASSPPGGYVEQFF
V gene: TRBV18
J gene: TRBJ2-1
clone size: .
D gene: TRBD2

CDR3 DNA: TGTGCCAGCAGCTCCCAGGGGCAATACAATGAGCAGTTCTTC
CDR3 protein: CASSSQGQYNEQFF
V gene: TRBV11-2
J gene: TRBJ2-1
clone size: .
D gene: .

CDR3 DNA: TGTGCCAGTAGCGGGGGAGAGGGGAGGAGGAACACTGAAGCTTTCTTT
CDR3 protein: CASSGGEGRRNTEAFF
V gene: TRBV19
J gene: TRBJ1-1
clone size: .
D gene: .

CDR3 DNA: TGTGCCAGCAGATCGGACGGGGAGCGGACCCAGTACTTC
CDR3 protein: CASRSDGERTQYF
V gene: TRBV6-5
J gene: TRBJ2-5
clone size: .
D gene: .

CDR3 DNA: TGTGCTAGTGGTTTGGACTCCCCTTCCTACGAGCAGTACTTC
CDR3 protein: CASGLDSPSYEQYF
V gene: TRBV12-5
J gene: TRBJ2-7
clone size: .
D gene: .

CDR3 DNA: TGTGCCAGCAGCACCGGGACAGGGTGGAACAATGAGCAGTTCTTC
CDR3 protein: CASSTGTGWNNEQFF
V gene: TRBV7-9
J gene: TRBJ2-1
clone size: .
D gene: TRBD1

CDR3 DNA: TGTGCCAGCAGTCGACAGTATAGCAATCAGCCCCAGCATTTT
CDR3 protein: CASSRQYSNQPQHF
V gene: TRBV2
J gene: TRBJ1-5
clone size: .
D gene: .

CDR3 DNA: TGTGCCAGCAGCGTCGACAGGGGGGCTGAAGCTTTCTTT
CDR3 protein: CASSVDRGAEAFF
V gene: TRBV7-2
J gene: TRBJ1-1
clone size: .
D gene: TRBD1

CDR3 DNA: TGTGCCTGGAGTCGCGGGGGGACTATACTCTCCTACGAGCAGTACTTC
CDR3 protein: CAWSRGGTILSYEQYF
V gene: TRBV30
J gene: TRBJ2-7
clone size: .
D gene: TRBD2

CDR3 DNA: TGTGCCAGCAGCCCGTCGGACTACTTCACAGATACGCAGTATTTT
CDR3 protein: CASSPSDYFTDTQYF
V gene: TRBV11-2
J gene: TRBJ2-3
clone size: .
D gene: .

CDR3 DNA: TGTGCCAGCAGCCAAGGGGGCAGGGGGCTGTCGCGGCAGTTCTTC
CDR3 protein: CASSQGGRGLSRQFF
V gene: TRBV11-1
J gene: TRBJ2-1
clone size: .
D gene: TRBD1

CDR3 DNA: TGTGCCAGCACCGACGAATTTAACACTGAAGCTTTCTTT
CDR3 protein: CASTDEFNTEAFF
V gene: TRBV6-5
J gene: TRBJ1-1
clone size: .
D gene: .

CDR3 DNA: TGTGCCACCAGCAGAGATCTGGGCGACACAGATACGCAGTATTTT
CDR3 protein: CATSRDLGDTDTQYF
V gene: TRBV15
J gene: TRBJ2-3
clone size: .
D gene: .

CDR3 DNA: TGTGCCAGCAGCCCTCAGGGACTAAACACTGAAGCTTTCTTT
CDR3 protein: CASSPQGLNTEAFF
V gene: TRBV5-4
J gene: TRBJ1-1
clone size: .
D gene: .

CDR3 DNA: TGTGCCAGCAGCTTGAAGAGTGGGACAGGGGGATGGGAGACCCAGTACTTC
CDR3 protein: CASSLKSGTGGWETQYF
V gene: TRBV5-6
J gene: TRBJ2-5
clone size: .
D gene: TRBD1

CDR3 DNA: TGTGCCTGGACCCCCGGTGGGCAGGGATTAAGGGAAAAACTGTTTTTT
CDR3 protein: CAWTPGGQGLREKLFF
V gene: TRBV30
J gene: TRBJ1-4
clone size: .
D gene: .

CDR3 DNA: TGCGCCAGCAGCTTGGCCCCGGGGCGGGGGGGCCGACCCGGGTACCAAGAGACCCAGTACTTC
CDR3 protein: CASSLAPGRGGRPGYQETQYF
V gene: TRBV5-1
J gene: TRBJ2-5
clone size: .
D gene: TRBD2

CDR3 DNA: TGTGCCAGCAGCTCGCAGACAGGGCCAAATGAAAAACTGTTTTTT
CDR3 protein: CASSSQTGPNEKLFF
V gene: TRBV7-2
J gene: TRBJ1-4
clone size: .
D gene: TRBD1

CDR3 DNA: TGTGCCAGCAGCGCCGCCGGGACTAAGGCAGATACGCAGTATTTT
CDR3 protein: CASSAAGTKADTQYF
V gene: TRBV9
J gene: TRBJ2-3
clone size: .
D gene: TRBD2

CDR3 DNA: TGTGCCTGGAGCCCAACGGTAAATTCACCCCTCCACTTT
CDR3 protein: CAWSPTVNSPLHF
V gene: TRBV30
J gene: TRBJ1-6
clone size: .
D gene: .